The 29 T cell receptor beta chains given below trace back to one sample, sequenced in a study of blood T cell repertoires in COVID-19 (dated by TCRdb to 2020 to 2022). The library was obtained by the immunoSEQ multiplex PCR assay. TCRdb provides this immuneACCESS table in a form limited to in-frame rearrangements. Some clones are lacking; in checked studies, under half of them reflect an unresolved V gene, and why the rest are absent is not known. The table for this sample lists 40,000 or so clones; roughly 90% of them were counted only once. The top ten clonotypes cover 0.3% to 0.45% of the sample. Material: peripheral blood. Receptors originate from a human donor in a cohort sampled during active COVID-19.

V and J are TRBV6-5 and TRBJ2-1; possible D gene TRBD1, 6 bases. This CDR3 region has 15 residues. Per germline, CDR1 MNHEY and CDR2 SVGAGI. Trimming left V 6 bases short and J 4 bases short, with 16 bases between. This CDR3 reads CASRRDNKIYNEQFF. The CDR3 coding sequence is TGTGCCAGCAGACGGGACAATAAAATTTACAATGAGCAGTTCTTC.

This chain links TRBV5-1 with TRBJ1-2; a weak D match, TRBD1 (6 bases). CDR1 is SGHRS, CDR2 YFSETQ, per germline. V was cut by 4 bases and J by 3 bases, with 13 bases left in between. There are 14 residues in the CDR3. CDR3 nucleotides: TGCGCCAGCAGCGGCAACAGGGACGACTATGGCTACACCTTC. Translated: CASSGNRDDYGYTF.

The CDR3 nucleotides read TGTGCCAGCAGCTTGGGAGGCCACACTGAAGCTTTCTTT. Translating it yields CASSLGGHTEAFF. The chain recombines TRBV5-6 with TRBJ1-1; D is unresolved. There are 13 residues in the CDR3. Germline loops: CDR1 SGHDT, CDR2 YYEEEE. V was cut by 0 bases and J by 3 bases, with 6 bases left in between.

V usage is TRBV12-3 or TRBV12-4 and J usage is TRBJ1-2; D is unresolved. This CDR3 spans 12 amino acids. V lost 5 bases and J lost 4, with 8 bases in between. CDR3 region: CASSPDPYGYTF. The CDR3 DNA sequence: TGTGCCAGCAGTCCAGATCCCTATGGCTACACCTTC.

The rearrangement joins TRBV19 to TRBJ1-5, with 7 bases identical to TRBD1. J gave up 3 bases and V 6 bases, and 11 bases lay outside the gene matches. CDR3 length: 16 residues. Germline CDR1 LNHDA, CDR2 SQIVND (reference sequence). The CDR3, as DNA: TGTGCCAGTAGAGATAAACAGGGGACCCCCAATCAGCCCCAGCATTTT. It translates to CASRDKQGTPNQPQHF.

The chain joins TRBV7-2 to TRBJ1-1; 9 bases line up with TRBD1. From germline, CDR1 is SGHTA and CDR2 FQGNSA. V lost 4 bases, J lost 1 base, and 7 bases stayed unmatched. The CDR3 covers 16 residues. The CDR3 here is CASSYTGGASNTEAFF. The CDR3, as DNA: TGTGCCAGCAGCTATACAGGGGGCGCTTCGAACACTGAAGCTTTCTTT.

This chain connects TRBV29-1 to TRBJ1-2, with TRBD1 matching over 7 bases. Germline V lookup: CDR1 SQVTM, CDR2 ANQGSEA. The CDR3 runs to 12 residues. V shed 5 bases and J 3 bases; nucleotides not matched to a gene: 3. The CDR3 loop is CSVRDSYYGYTF. CDR3 coding DNA: TGCAGCGTTCGGGACAGCTACTATGGCTACACCTTC.

V usage is TRBV11-2 and J usage is TRBJ1-2, with D uncertain. With 1 base removed from V and 2 bases from J, the gap between germline ends came to 8 bases. In germline, CDR1 is SGHAT, CDR2 FQNNGV. The CDR3 totals 14 residues. The CDR3 is CASSLGLVNYGYTF. The CDR3 DNA is TGTGCCAGCAGCTTAGGGCTGGTGAACTATGGCTACACCTTC.

The chain joins TRBV5-4 to TRBJ1-2; TRBD1 agrees at 10 bases. The CDR3 has 15 residues. Per the germline V gene, CDR1 is SGHNT and CDR2 is YYREEE (reference sequence). The J segment lost 4 bases and the V segment lost 4 bases, leaving 7 bases of the junction unmatched. CDR3 amino acids: CASSVPGQGFYGYTF. CDR3 coding DNA: TGTGCCAGCAGCGTCCCGGGACAGGGGTTCTATGGCTACACCTTC.

The rearrangement uses TRBV7-9 and TRBJ1-2; TRBD1 aligns across 11 bases. V lost 5 bases, J lost 6 bases, and 8 bases stayed unmatched. The germline V gene encodes CDR1 SEHNR and CDR2 FQNEAQ (reference sequence). The CDR3 consists of 15 residues. The CDR3 here is CASSHWDRGLNGYTF. The CDR3 DNA is TGTGCCAGCAGCCATTGGGACAGGGGGTTAAATGGCTACACCTTC.

The table lists this clone with a count of one. The chain carries TRBV28 and TRBJ1-2; D might be TRBD1 (5 bases). V was shortened by 8 bases and J by 6 bases, with 22 bases between the two germline ends. Germline CDR1 MDHEN, CDR2 SYDVKM. The CDR3 covers 15 residues. CDR3 residues: CASGITHYGADGYTF. Here the CDR3 DNA reads TGTGCCAGCGGCATTACCCACTATGGGGCGGATGGCTACACCTTC.

This chain connects TRBV4-3 to TRBJ1-1; TRBD1 matches at 7 bases. V lost 2 bases to trimming and J lost 5 bases; unmatched junction nucleotides: 8. The CDR3 extends over 15 amino acids. CDR1 LGHNA and CDR2 YSLEER come from the germline V gene. The CDR3 DNA sequence: TGCGCCAGCAGCCAAATGGACAGGAGAGGAACTGAAGCTTTCTTT. Its translation is CASSQMDRRGTEAFF.

Of note for this clone: A read error may account for a junction end that differs from germline. The rearrangement links TRBV7-9 to TRBJ2-7; 9 bases are shared with TRBD2. Germline V gene data show CDR1 as SEHNR and CDR2 as FQNEAQ (reference sequence). There are 12 residues in the CDR3. The CDR3 sequence is CASRQDERGASF. As DNA, the CDR3 is TGTGCCAGCAGACAGGATGAGCGGGGGGCATCCTTC.

The table lists this clone with a few counts. The chain couples TRBV20-1 to TRBJ1-5; unclear D gene. Germline V CDR1 and CDR2: DFQATT, SNEGSKA (reference sequence). The length of the CDR3 is 13 residues. The V end was cut by 3 bases, the J end by 0 bases, with 6 bases between. CDR3 bases: TGCAGTGCTAGTTTTTATAGCAATCAGCCCCAGCATTTT. Translating it yields CSASFYSNQPQHF.

This chain joins TRBV4-3 and TRBJ2-7; TRBD1 might be the D (5 bases). Germline CDR1 LGHNA, CDR2 YSLEER. V was shortened by 0 bases and J by 2 bases, with 17 bases between the two germline ends. This CDR3 spans 17 amino acids. The DNA for the CDR3 is TGCGCCAGCAGCCAAGATTTTCGGTCCAGGGCTACCTACGAGCAGTACTTC. This gives the protein CASSQDFRSRATYEQYF.

The rearrangement links TRBV6-1 to TRBJ1-2; D possibly corresponds to TRBD1 (5 bases). Germline V gene lookup returns CDR1 MNHNS and CDR2 SASEGT. The CDR3 runs to 15 residues. V gave up 2 bases and J gave up 6 bases, with 16 bases separating them. The CDR3 nucleotides are TGTGCCAGCAGTGAACAAGCGGGGCCAATAGATGGCTACACCTTC. Its translation: CASSEQAGPIDGYTF.

The rearrangement uses TRBV7-2 and TRBJ1-6; no clear D. This CDR3 is 15 amino acids long. The germline V and J ends were trimmed by 5 bases and 8 bases, with 16 bases remaining between them. Germline values: CDR1 SGHTA, CDR2 FQGNSA. The CDR3 bases are TGTGCCAGCAGCAGGGAGGACGGAGGGTATTCACCCCTCCACTTT. Residues: CASSREDGGYSPLHF.

The chain couples TRBV6-5 to TRBJ2-7; weak D call: TRBD1 (6 bases). Deletions cut 0 bases from V and 3 bases from J, with 12 bases between. There are 15 residues in the CDR3. CDR1 is MNHEY, CDR2 SVGAGI, per germline. The chain's CDR3 is CASSYSQGTLYEQYF. As DNA, the CDR3 is TGTGCCAGCAGTTACTCCCAGGGGACGCTCTACGAGCAGTACTTC.

This clone appeared a single time. The chain is built from TRBV7-2 and TRBJ1-4; D is undetermined. The CDR3 consists of 13 residues. Germline V CDR1 and CDR2: SGHTA, FQGNSA. Trimming left V 5 bases short and J 7 bases short, with 11 bases between. The CDR3, as DNA: TGTGCCAGCAGCCCCCGGGAGGCTGAAAAACTGTTTTTT. It translates to CASSPREAEKLFF.

The genes are TRBV5-4 and TRBJ1-2; TRBD1 is a possible D gene (5 bases). Deletions cut 1 base from V and 2 bases from J, with 6 bases between. This CDR3 contains 13 residues. Per germline, CDR1 SGHNT and CDR2 YYREEE (reference sequence). The CDR3 nucleotides read TGTGCCAGCAGCTTGAAGGGGAACTATGGCTACACCTTC. Amino acid sequence: CASSLKGNYGYTF. Full variable domain (outside the CDR3, taken from reference TRBV5-4 and TRBJ1-2): ETGVTQSPTHLIKTRGQQVTLRCSSQSGHNTVSWYQQALGQGPQFIFQYYREEENGRGNFPPRFSGLQFPNYSSELNVNALELDDSALYLCASSLKGNYGYTFGSGTRLTVV.

The J gene is TRBJ1-2, the V gene TRBV5-1; TRBD1 matches at 7 bases. CDR1 and CDR2 from the germline V gene are SGHRS and YFSETQ. The CDR3 totals 12 residues. Trimming at V came to 3 bases and at J to 5 bases, leaving 1 base not matched to a gene. The CDR3 spells CASSSGQYGYTF. The CDR3 DNA follows: TGCGCCAGCAGCTCGGGACAGTATGGCTACACCTTC.

CDR3 sequence (DNA): TGTGCCAGCAGTAGACAGGGGGCGTACCCGGCTTTCTTT. Translation: CASSRQGAYPAFF. The V call is TRBV28, the J call TRBJ1-1, with 10 bases lining up with TRBD1. After removal of 5 bases from V and 11 bases from J, the junction contained 8 bases not matched to a gene. The CDR3 extends over 13 amino acids. Germline V gene lookup returns CDR1 MDHEN and CDR2 SYDVKM.

For the CDR3, the DNA is TGCAGCGTCCGGGGGACTAACGCCGAGCAGTACTTC. It translates to CSVRGTNAEQYF. V and J are TRBV29-1 and TRBJ2-7; TRBD2 aligns across 7 bases. J was trimmed by 6 bases and V by 6 bases; bases with no gene match: 8. Germline CDR1 and CDR2: SQVTM and ANQGSEA. The CDR3 is 12 residues long.

The CDR3 DNA reads as TGCGCCAGCAGCGAAGGACAGGGACATCAGCCCCAGCATTTT. Its protein product is CASSEGQGHQPQHF. This sequence joins TRBV5-1 and TRBJ1-5, with 8 bases aligning to TRBD1. CDR3 size: 14 residues. The germline gives CDR1 SGHRS, CDR2 YFSETQ. Trimming removed 4 bases from V and 5 bases from J; junction bases left unmatched: 5.

This chain links TRBV4-3 with TRBJ2-7; 9 nucleotides agree with TRBD2. Germline V lookup: CDR1 LGHNA, CDR2 YSLEER. Trimming cost V 4 bases and J 6 bases; bases outside gene matches: 22. This CDR3 comprises 19 residues. This CDR3 reads CASSPRLGLAGFEGGEQYF. CDR3 nucleotides: TGCGCCAGCAGCCCCAGGTTGGGCCTAGCGGGATTCGAGGGGGGCGAGCAGTACTTC.

V and J are TRBV7-9 and TRBJ1-4; 7 nucleotides match TRBD1. There are 15 residues in the CDR3. Trimming at V came to 6 bases and at J to 3 bases, leaving 7 bases not matched to a gene. Germline loops: CDR1 SEHNR, CDR2 FQNEAQ (reference sequence). CDR3: CASSPGGISNEKLFF. The CDR3 DNA reads as TGTGCCAGCAGTCCAGGGGGGATCTCTAATGAAAAACTGTTTTTT.

This clone is judged medium-sized. The J gene is TRBJ1-2, the V gene TRBV11-2, with 8 positions matching TRBD1. The CDR3 extends over 14 amino acids. CDR1 SGHAT and CDR2 FQNNGV come from the germline V gene. The V and J ends lost 2 bases and 5 bases, in that order; junction bases with no gene match: 4. The CDR3 loop reads CASSLSDREYGYTF. The CDR3 coding sequence is TGTGCCAGCAGCTTATCGGACAGGGAATATGGCTACACCTTC.

The chain employs TRBV23-1 and TRBJ1-3, with 7 bases matching TRBD1. TRBV23-1 is known as an ORF, though its function is uncertain. CDR3 size: 18 residues. Trimming at V came to 5 bases and at J to 0 bases, leaving 13 bases not matched to a gene. The CDR3 DNA follows: TGCGCCAGCAGTAAGGACAGGTTTTCATCCCACTCTGGAAACACCATATATTTT. Translation: CASSKDRFSSHSGNTIYF.

The chain couples TRBV14 to TRBJ1-2; tentatively, D is TRBD1 (5 bases). The CDR3 runs to 15 residues. V lost 0 bases to trimming and J lost 7 bases, with 15 bases between them. CDR1 is SGHDN, CDR2 FVKESK, per germline. The CDR3 DNA reads TGTGCCAGCAGCCAAGATCGTCGGGGGGAGGTTGGCTACACCTTC. The encoded protein is CASSQDRRGEVGYTF.